The sequence of this TCR beta chain was determined in a study of T cell responses to AZD1222 COVID-19 vaccine. Using immunoSEQ multiplex PCR, the repertoire was profiled, and TCRdb retains in-frame clones only, with some absent. This sample has under 110,000 clones; approximately 89% occur once, and the top ten carry roughly 10%. V was clipped by 1 base and J by 7 bases, with 25 bases between them. This CDR3 region has 19 residues. CDR1 and CDR2 (germline): LGHNA, YSLEER. The genes are TRBV4-3 and TRBJ2-2, with D perhaps TRBD1 (9 bases). The input for sequencing was peripheral blood, taken 28 days after the second AZD1222 dose. The sequence derives from an adult who received the AZD1222 COVID-19 vaccine. The CDR3, as DNA: TGCGCCAGCAGCCAAGCACCCCGGGGGGGGACAGGGTATGGCGGGGAGCTGTTTTTT. Amino acids: CASSQAPRGGTGYGGELFF.